The clone carrying this T cell receptor beta chain was seen a single time. In the source study's methods: Estimation of nucleated cell counts was performed using reference gene primer amplification. The data were produced by immunoSEQ multiplex PCR, yet TCRdb's version contains in-frame clones alone and is incomplete. V, J and clone size are those of that table, while D and trimming were read from the DNA. The sample includes about 100,000 clones, more than 85% of them seen just once. The J segment lost 2 bases and the V segment lost 4 bases, leaving 7 bases of the junction unmatched. Germline CDR1 MNHEY, CDR2 SMNVEV (reference sequence). The CDR3 sequence is 16 residues long. The source of the sample is a study of blood T cell repertoires in COVID-19. Study information: Acute-phase and convalescent COVID-19 samples originated in the United States, Italy and Spain. From T cells, B-cell-depleted T cells, or PBMCs came the material, which was cDNA or gDNA.

V is TRBV27 and J is TRBJ1-5; 8 bases line up with TRBD1. The source material was peripheral blood. The sequence derives from a man in his fifties or sixties with acute or convalescent COVID-19. CDR3: CASSSWTGQGNQPQHF. The DNA for the CDR3 is TGTGCCAGCAGTTCATGGACAGGGCAGGGCAATCAGCCCCAGCATTTT.